The entry that follows covers one T cell receptor (beta chain) sequence. This CDR3 region has 13 residues. V shed 0 bases and J 15 bases; nucleotides not matched to a gene: 5. Germline V gene sequence: CDR1 LGHDT, CDR2 YNNKEL (reference sequence). The sample is drawn from a study of blood T cell repertoires in COVID-19. Study-wide context: T cells, B-cell-depleted T cells, or PBMCs supplied cDNA or gDNA.

The protocol was immunoSEQ multiplex PCR, while the TCRdb copy is restricted to in-frame clones and leaves out a portion. The data hold some 120,000 clones, with roughly 88% observed a single time. The chain is built from TRBV3-1 (or the pseudogene TRBV3-2) and TRBJ1-6, with TRBD1 matching 7 bases. The material sequenced was peripheral blood. This receptor was identified in a woman in her forties or fifties with active or convalescent COVID-19. CDR3 in DNA: TGTGCCAGCAGCCAAGACCGACAGGGCGTCCTCCACTTT. This sequence encodes CASSQDRQGVLHF.